A selection of T cell receptor beta chains follows, all from one sample in a study of siplizumab effects on memory and regulatory T cells. The table came from immunoSEQ multiplex PCR; TCRdb's copy has only in-frame clones and leaves some out. The sample carries approximately 82,000 clones, about 91% recorded once. The sequenced sample was Tregs sorted from blood. The source is a human donor in good health. The CDR3 runs from the conserved cysteine through the conserved F or W. The D gene is left open where the match is weak. Clone sizes are given selectively: once, few, many, or a class where the clone is expanded.

CDR3 protein: CASSPRTGGPYGYTF; CDR3 DNA: TGTGCCAGTAGTCCTCGGACAGGGGGACCCTATGGCTACACCTTC; clone size: NA; D gene: TRBD1; CDR3 length: 15; J gene: TRBJ1-2; V gene: TRBV19
CDR3 protein: CASSLNTDREQYF; CDR3 DNA: TGTGCCAGCAGCCTGAATACGGACCGGGAGCAGTACTTC; clone size: once; D gene: NA; CDR3 length: 13; J gene: TRBJ2-7; V gene: TRBV4-2
CDR3 protein: CASSQNTRANVRNSPLHF; CDR3 DNA: TGTGCCAGCAGCCAAAATACCCGGGCCAATGTTAGGAATTCACCCCTCCACTTT; clone size: NA; D gene: NA; CDR3 length: 18; J gene: TRBJ1-6; V gene: TRBV11-1
CDR3 protein: CASPPQQGTTYEQYF; CDR3 DNA: TGTGCCAGCCCGCCCCAACAGGGGACTACCTACGAGCAGTACTTC; clone size: NA; D gene: NA; CDR3 length: 15; J gene: TRBJ2-7; V gene: TRBV5-4
CDR3 protein: CASREVGGSSSPLHF; CDR3 DNA: TGTGCCAGCAGAGAGGTAGGGGGATCAAGTTCACCCCTCCACTTT; clone size: once; D gene: NA; CDR3 length: 15; J gene: TRBJ1-6; V gene: TRBV27
CDR3 protein: CASSWTGGVPGEKLFF; CDR3 DNA: TGCGCCAGCAGCTGGACAGGGGGCGTCCCAGGGGAAAAACTGTTTTTT; clone size: NA; D gene: TRBD1; CDR3 length: 16; J gene: TRBJ1-4; V gene: TRBV5-1
CDR3 protein: CASRNQETQYF; CDR3 DNA: TGTGCCAGCAGGAACCAAGAGACCCAGTACTTC; clone size: NA; D gene: NA; CDR3 length: 11; J gene: TRBJ2-5; V gene: TRBV2
CDR3 protein: CASRETGDYEQYF; CDR3 DNA: TGTGCCAGCAGAGAGACAGGAGACTACGAGCAGTACTTC; clone size: NA; D gene: NA; CDR3 length: 13; J gene: TRBJ2-7; V gene: TRBV25-1
CDR3 protein: CASSYLGYEQFF; CDR3 DNA: TGTGCCAGCAGTTACTTGGGGTATGAGCAGTTCTTC; clone size: NA; D gene: NA; CDR3 length: 12; J gene: TRBJ2-1; V gene: TRBV6-6
CDR3 protein: CASSSTRGLAGQGLSEQYF; CDR3 DNA: TGTGCCAGCAGCTCCACCCGGGGACTAGCGGGGCAGGGTTTGTCCGAGCAGTACTTC; clone size: NA; D gene: TRBD2; CDR3 length: 19; J gene: TRBJ2-7; V gene: TRBV7-9